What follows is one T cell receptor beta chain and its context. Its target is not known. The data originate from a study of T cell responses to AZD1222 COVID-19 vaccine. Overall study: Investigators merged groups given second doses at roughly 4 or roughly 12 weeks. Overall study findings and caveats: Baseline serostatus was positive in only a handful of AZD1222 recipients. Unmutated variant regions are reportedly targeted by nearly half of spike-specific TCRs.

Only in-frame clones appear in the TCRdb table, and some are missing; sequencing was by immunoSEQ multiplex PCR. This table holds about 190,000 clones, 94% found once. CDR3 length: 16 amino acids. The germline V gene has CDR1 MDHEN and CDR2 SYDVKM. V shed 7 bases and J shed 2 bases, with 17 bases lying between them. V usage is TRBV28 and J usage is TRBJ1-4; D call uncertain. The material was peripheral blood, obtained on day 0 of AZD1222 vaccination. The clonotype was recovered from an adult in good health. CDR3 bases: TGTGCCAGCACCCAATTCGGGAGAGGGACTAATGAAAAACTGTTTTTT. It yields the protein CASTQFGRGTNEKLFF.